Below, one T cell receptor (beta chain) is given with its context. The sample is drawn from a study of blood T cell repertoires in COVID-19. Study overall: Sites across the United States, Italy and Spain contributed samples from acute and convalescent COVID-19. T cells, B-cell-depleted T cells, or PBMCs provided the cDNA or gDNA that served as material.

In the original analysis: Nucleated cell number was recorded as an estimate derived from reference gene primer amplification. Some clones are missing from TCRdb's copy, which holds only in-frame ones; the method was immunoSEQ multiplex PCR. The DNA was the basis for D and trimming; V, J and clone size are from that table. The table includes some 400,000 clones, around 87% detected once. Followed over time, Seattle patients had been enrolled while infection was active. Sequencing was carried out using peripheral blood. This receptor was obtained from a woman in her twenties or thirties with COVID-19, enrolled during active disease.

The DNA of the CDR3 is TGTGCCAGCAGTGTCGAAAGGACTAGCGCTCACAATGAGCAGTTCTTC. It translates to CASSVERTSAHNEQFF. This chain uses TRBV25-1 with TRBJ2-1; TRBD2 matches 9 bases. The CDR3 sequence is 16 residues long. Germline CDR1 reads MGHDK; CDR2 reads SYGVNS. V trimming: 4 bases; J trimming: 5 bases; junction bases outside the gene matches: 9.